A selection of T cell receptor beta chains follows, all from one sample in a study of blood T cell repertoires in COVID-19. Sequencing was performed with immunoSEQ multiplex PCR; in TCRdb, only in-frame clones are kept and a portion is missing. Of about 170,000 clones in the sample, roughly 80% were seen once. Sequenced: peripheral blood. The receptors derive from a man aged 65 to 79 with active or convalescent COVID-19. Each CDR3 is given with its conserved first and last residue. The order of the fields is clone size, J gene, D gene, V gene, CDR3 DNA, CDR3 protein. A D gene is named only where the DNA matches it firmly. Some rows have no size entry. The others give once, few or many, or a class for an expanded clone.

size: once
J: TRBJ1-1
D: TRBD1
V: TRBV7-2
DNA: TGTGCCAGCAAGACAGGGGGACGGAACACTGAAGCTTTCTTT
CDR3: CASKTGGRNTEAFF

size: .
J: TRBJ2-1
D: .
V: TRBV28
DNA: TGTGCCAGCAGTCTCAGGGGCTATGAGCAGTTCTTC
CDR3: CASSLRGYEQFF

size: once
J: TRBJ2-2
D: .
V: TRBV30
DNA: TGTGCCTGGACCAGGGAGGGGGGCGACACCGGGGAGCTGTTTTTT
CDR3: CAWTREGGDTGELFF

size: .
J: TRBJ2-7
D: TRBD2
V: TRBV5-4
DNA: TGTGCCAGCAGCCTGGGAGGACTAGCGGGAGATTTCTACGAGCAGTACTTC
CDR3: CASSLGGLAGDFYEQYF

size: .
J: TRBJ1-1
D: .
V: TRBV3-1/TRBV3-2
DNA: TGTGCCAGCAGCCAAGGGGGGGTTAACACTGAAGCTTTCTTT
CDR3: CASSQGGVNTEAFF

size: .
J: TRBJ1-6
D: .
V: TRBV19
DNA: TGTGCCAGTAGTAGAAGGGCAGGGCCGGGTTCACCCCTCCACTTT
CDR3: CASSRRAGPGSPLHF

size: .
J: TRBJ1-1
D: TRBD1
V: TRBV4-3
DNA: TGCGCCAGCAGCCAAAACGGACAGGTGAGAGCTTTCTTT
CDR3: CASSQNGQVRAFF

size: .
J: TRBJ2-7
D: TRBD2
V: TRBV6-6
DNA: TGTGCCAGCAGTTACCTTAGCGGGAGCTCCTACGAGCAGTACTTC
CDR3: CASSYLSGSSYEQYF

size: few
J: TRBJ1-6
D: TRBD1
V: TRBV6-5
DNA: TGTGCCAGCAGCCGGGACAGGGGTTCACCCCTCCACTTT
CDR3: CASSRDRGSPLHF

size: .
J: TRBJ2-2
D: TRBD1
V: TRBV7-2
DNA: TGTGCCAGCAGCTCCCCGACAGGGGCGAACACCGGGGAGCTGTTTTTT
CDR3: CASSSPTGANTGELFF

size: .
J: TRBJ2-1
D: TRBD2
V: TRBV7-9
DNA: TGTGCCAGCAGCTTAAGGAGGACTAGCGCTTACAATGAGCAGTTCTTC
CDR3: CASSLRRTSAYNEQFF

size: .
J: TRBJ1-3
D: TRBD1
V: TRBV5-8
DNA: TGTGCCAGCAGCTGGGACAGGGAGATTAACACCATATATTTT
CDR3: CASSWDREINTIYF

size: .
J: TRBJ2-1
D: .
V: TRBV28
DNA: TGTGCCAGCAGTTCGAGGGTTTTTGAGCAGTTCTTC
CDR3: CASSSRVFEQFF

size: .
J: TRBJ1-3
D: TRBD1
V: TRBV7-9
DNA: TGTGCCAGCAGCTTAGAAGGGACAGAAGGACACACCATATATTTT
CDR3: CASSLEGTEGHTIYF

size: .
J: TRBJ2-1
D: .
V: TRBV28
DNA: TGTGCCAGCAGCTCCACCGGGGACTACAATGAGCAGTTCTTC
CDR3: CASSSTGDYNEQFF

size: .
J: TRBJ2-2
D: TRBD2
V: TRBV4-3
DNA: TGCGCCAGCAGCCACGGGCTAGCGGGAACCGGGGAGCTGTTTTTT
CDR3: CASSHGLAGTGELFF

size: .
J: TRBJ1-4
D: TRBD1
V: TRBV18
DNA: TGTGCCAGCTCCCGGACAGGGAATAATGAAAAACTGTTTTTT
CDR3: CASSRTGNNEKLFF

size: .
J: TRBJ1-4
D: .
V: TRBV7-9
DNA: TGTGCCAGCAGCTTGCGGGCATCTAATGAAAAACTGTTTTTT
CDR3: CASSLRASNEKLFF